A selection of T cell receptor beta chains follows, all from one sample in a study of blood T cell repertoires in COVID-19. Method: immunoSEQ multiplex PCR; TCRdb's copy keeps in-frame clones and lacks some. The sample holds about 480,000 clones, 85% to 90% seen once. The specimen was PBMCs or T cells enriched from blood (not recorded which). These receptors were collected from a woman between 40 and 55 years old who had recovered from COVID-19. The CDR3 runs from the conserved cysteine through the conserved F or W. The D gene is left open where the match is weak. Rows give clone size only sometimes, using once, few, many, or a class for an expanded clone.

CDR3: CASSEDRGDTEAFF; DNA: TGTGCCAGCAGTGAAGACAGGGGTGACACTGAAGCTTTCTTT; J: TRBJ1-1; D: TRBD1; size: NA; V: TRBV6-1
CDR3: CAGHRGQYSNYGYTF; DNA: TGTGCCGGCCACAGGGGCCAATACTCTAACTATGGCTACACCTTC; J: TRBJ1-2; D: TRBD1; size: NA; V: TRBV30
CDR3: CASSTGQRQFF; DNA: TGTGCCAGCAGTACCGGACAGCGGCAGTTCTTC; J: TRBJ2-1; D: NA; size: NA; V: TRBV6-5
CDR3: CASSRDRGPYDEAFF; DNA: TGTGCCAGTAGTAGGGACAGGGGGCCTTATGATGAAGCTTTCTTT; J: TRBJ1-1; D: TRBD1; size: NA; V: TRBV19
CDR3: CASSRGSYEQYF; DNA: TGTGCCAGCAGCCGGGGGTCCTACGAGCAGTACTTC; J: TRBJ2-7; D: NA; size: NA; V: TRBV5-6
CDR3: CASSLYRVAGDGYTF; DNA: TGTGCCAGCAGTTTATACAGGGTCGCGGGTGATGGCTACACCTTC; J: TRBJ1-2; D: NA; size: NA; V: TRBV28
CDR3: CASRGLPGQGRADGYSPLHF; DNA: TGTGCCAGCAGGGGCCTCCCGGGACAGGGTAGGGCCGATGGATATTCACCCCTCCACTTT; J: TRBJ1-6; D: TRBD1; size: NA; V: TRBV27
CDR3: CASRVGAGELFF; DNA: TGTGCCAGCAGGGTTGGAGCCGGGGAGCTGTTTTTT; J: TRBJ2-2; D: NA; size: NA; V: TRBV25-1
CDR3: CASSTRGLAGAPSRWEQYF; DNA: TGTGCCAGTAGTACCCGGGGGCTAGCGGGAGCCCCCTCTAGGTGGGAGCAGTACTTC; J: TRBJ2-7; D: TRBD2; size: once; V: TRBV19
CDR3: CASSFRLAGDIGELFF; DNA: TGTGCCAGCAGTTTCCGACTAGCGGGAGATATCGGGGAGCTGTTTTTT; J: TRBJ2-2; D: TRBD2; size: NA; V: TRBV7-9
CDR3: CASARVSYNEQFF; DNA: TGTGCCAGTGCTAGAGTCTCCTACAATGAGCAGTTCTTC; J: TRBJ2-1; D: NA; size: NA; V: TRBV19
CDR3: CASSYLGGQGAYEQYF; DNA: TGTGCCAGCAGTTACCTCGGCGGACAGGGGGCCTACGAGCAGTACTTC; J: TRBJ2-7; D: TRBD1; size: NA; V: TRBV6-5
CDR3: CATSSSADTQYF; DNA: TGTGCCACCAGCTCTTCTGCAGATACGCAGTATTTT; J: TRBJ2-3; D: NA; size: NA; V: TRBV15
CDR3: CASSSFGLVGTGELFF; DNA: TGTGCCAGCAGCTCCTTCGGACTAGTAGGCACCGGGGAGCTGTTTTTT; J: TRBJ2-2; D: TRBD2; size: few; V: TRBV7-9
CDR3: CASSPGATVKNSPLHF; DNA: TGTGCCAGCAGTCCTGGGGCGACAGTAAAAAATTCACCCCTCCACTTT; J: TRBJ1-6; D: NA; size: NA; V: TRBV28
CDR3: CASSFSLSLGRNEQFF; DNA: TGTGCCAGCAGCTTTAGTTTATCCCTCGGGAGGAATGAGCAGTTCTTC; J: TRBJ2-1; D: TRBD2; size: NA; V: TRBV7-2
CDR3: CASSFGGRVAYTDTQYF; DNA: TGCGCCAGCAGCTTTGGCGGGAGAGTGGCTTACACAGATACGCAGTATTTT; J: TRBJ2-3; D: TRBD2; size: NA; V: TRBV5-1
CDR3: CASSLGPPGQGNHEQYF; DNA: TGTGCCAGCAGCTTGGGGCCTCCGGGACAGGGAAACCACGAGCAGTACTTC; J: TRBJ2-7; D: TRBD1; size: NA; V: TRBV5-6
CDR3: CASTVGGNQPQHF; DNA: TGTGCCAGCACCGTCGGCGGGAATCAGCCCCAGCATTTT; J: TRBJ1-5; D: NA; size: NA; V: TRBV7-6
CDR3: CSVEDGASGRTTDTQYF; DNA: TGCAGCGTTGAAGATGGGGCTAGCGGGAGGACCACAGATACGCAGTATTTT; J: TRBJ2-3; D: TRBD2; size: NA; V: TRBV29-1
CDR3: CASSPRQGWFAKNIQYF; DNA: TGTGCCAGCAGCCCGAGACAGGGGTGGTTTGCCAAAAACATTCAGTACTTC; J: TRBJ2-4; D: TRBD1; size: NA; V: TRBV3-1/TRBV3-2
CDR3: CASSYSGTSATSTDTQYF; DNA: TGTGCCAGCAGTTACTCGGGGACTAGCGCCACTAGCACAGATACGCAGTATTTT; J: TRBJ2-3; D: TRBD2; size: NA; V: TRBV6-2/TRBV6-3
CDR3: CASSFGGQQPQHF; DNA: TGTGCCAGCAGCTTCGGGGGGCAACAGCCCCAGCATTTT; J: TRBJ1-5; D: NA; size: NA; V: TRBV11-3
CDR3: CASSLDRAYNEQFF; DNA: TGCGCCAGCAGCTTGGACAGGGCCTACAATGAGCAGTTCTTC; J: TRBJ2-1; D: NA; size: NA; V: TRBV5-1
CDR3: CASSAQANTEAFF; DNA: TGCGCCAGCAGCGCTCAGGCGAACACTGAAGCTTTCTTT; J: TRBJ1-1; D: NA; size: once; V: TRBV4-1
CDR3: CASSTGNVDVSGNTIYF; DNA: TGCGCCAGCAGCACAGGGAATGTTGATGTCTCTGGAAACACCATATATTTT; J: TRBJ1-3; D: NA; size: NA; V: TRBV5-1
CDR3: CASSGARAVGQPQHF; DNA: TGTGCCAGCAGTGGGGCCAGGGCGGTCGGGCAGCCCCAGCATTTT; J: TRBJ1-5; D: NA; size: NA; V: TRBV2
CDR3: CASSEKDFTYNEQFF; DNA: TGTGCCAGCAGTGAAAAGGACTTCACCTACAATGAGCAGTTCTTC; J: TRBJ2-1; D: NA; size: NA; V: TRBV2
CDR3: CASSQEASGRAQLFF; DNA: TGTGCCAGCAGCCAAGAGGCTAGCGGGAGGGCGCAGCTGTTTTTT; J: TRBJ2-2; D: TRBD2; size: once; V: TRBV3-1/TRBV3-2
CDR3: CASSPPYNHGTQYF; DNA: TGTGCCAGCAGCCCTCCATATAATCACGGGACCCAGTACTTC; J: TRBJ2-5; D: NA; size: NA; V: TRBV9
CDR3: CASSLFLGASGNTIYF; DNA: TGTGCCAGCAGCTTATTCCTTGGGGCCTCTGGAAACACCATATATTTT; J: TRBJ1-3; D: NA; size: NA; V: TRBV7-9